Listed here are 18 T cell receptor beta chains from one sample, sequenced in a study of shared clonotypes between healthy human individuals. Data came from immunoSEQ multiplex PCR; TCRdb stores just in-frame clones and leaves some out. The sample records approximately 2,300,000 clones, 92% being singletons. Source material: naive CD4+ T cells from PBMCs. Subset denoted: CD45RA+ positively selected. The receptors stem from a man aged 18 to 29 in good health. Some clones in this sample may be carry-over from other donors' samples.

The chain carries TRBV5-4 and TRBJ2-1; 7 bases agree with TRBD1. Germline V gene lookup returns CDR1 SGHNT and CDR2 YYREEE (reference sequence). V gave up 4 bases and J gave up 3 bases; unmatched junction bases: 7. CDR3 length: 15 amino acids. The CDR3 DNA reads TGTGCCAGCAGCCTGCCGGGACAGCTCTACAATGAGCAGTTCTTC. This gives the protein CASSLPGQLYNEQFF.

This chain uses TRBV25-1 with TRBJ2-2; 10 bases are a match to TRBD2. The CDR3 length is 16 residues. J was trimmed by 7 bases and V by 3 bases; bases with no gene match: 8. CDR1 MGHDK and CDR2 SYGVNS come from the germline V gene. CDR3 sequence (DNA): TGTGCCAGCAGTGACCATAGCGGGAGGCCGGGCGGGGAGCTGTTTTTT. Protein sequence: CASSDHSGRPGGELFF.

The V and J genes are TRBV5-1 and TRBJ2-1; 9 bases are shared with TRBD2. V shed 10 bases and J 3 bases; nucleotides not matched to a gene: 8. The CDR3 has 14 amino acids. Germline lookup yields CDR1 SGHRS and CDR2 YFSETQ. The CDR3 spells CASAGSGGYNEQFF. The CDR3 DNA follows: TGCGCCTCAGCAGGTAGCGGGGGCTACAATGAGCAGTTCTTC.

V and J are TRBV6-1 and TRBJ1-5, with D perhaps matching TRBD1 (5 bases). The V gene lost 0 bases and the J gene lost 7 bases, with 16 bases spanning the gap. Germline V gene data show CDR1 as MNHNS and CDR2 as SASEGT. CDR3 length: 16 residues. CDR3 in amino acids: CASSEAMTVSWQPQHF. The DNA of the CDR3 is TGTGCCAGCAGTGAAGCGATGACAGTCTCTTGGCAGCCCCAGCATTTT.

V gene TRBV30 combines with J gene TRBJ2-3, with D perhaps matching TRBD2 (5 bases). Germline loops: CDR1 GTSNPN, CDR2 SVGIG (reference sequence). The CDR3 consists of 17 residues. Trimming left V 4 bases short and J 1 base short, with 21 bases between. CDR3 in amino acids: CAWTFLGLAPGTDTQYF. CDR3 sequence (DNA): TGTGCCTGGACCTTTCTAGGTCTAGCCCCTGGCACAGATACGCAGTATTTT.

The CDR3 DNA reads as TGCGCCAGCAGCCCTAGCGGAGGGGGAGATACGCAGTATTTT. Translating it yields CASSPSGGGDTQYF. J is TRBJ2-3 and V is TRBV5-1; D perhaps matches TRBD2 (7 bases). The V end lost 4 bases, the J end lost 5 bases, and 14 bases lay between the germline ends. CDR1 is SGHRS and CDR2 is YFSETQ in the germline V gene. CDR3 length equals 14 residues.

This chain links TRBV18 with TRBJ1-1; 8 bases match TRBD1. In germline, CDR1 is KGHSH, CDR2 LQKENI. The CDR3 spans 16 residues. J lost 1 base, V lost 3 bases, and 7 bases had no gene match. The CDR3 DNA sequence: TGTGCCAGCTCACCTCAACCGGGACAGGCGAACACTGAAGCTTTCTTT. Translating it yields CASSPQPGQANTEAFF. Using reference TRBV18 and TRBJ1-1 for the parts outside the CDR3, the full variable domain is NAGVMQNPRHLVRRRGQEARLRCSPMKGHSHVYWYRQLPEEGLKFMVYLQKENIIDESGMPKERFSAEFPKEGPSILRIQQVVRGDSAAYFCASSPQPGQANTEAFFGQGTRLTVV.

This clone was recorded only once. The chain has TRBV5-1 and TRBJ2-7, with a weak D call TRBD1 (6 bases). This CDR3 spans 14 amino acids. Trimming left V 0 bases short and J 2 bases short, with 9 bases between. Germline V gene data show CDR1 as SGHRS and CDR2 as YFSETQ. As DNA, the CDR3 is TGCGCCAGCAGCTTGGCCGCAGGGGCCTACGAGCAGTACTTC. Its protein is CASSLAAGAYEQYF. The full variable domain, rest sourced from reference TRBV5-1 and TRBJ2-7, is KAGVTQTPRYLIKTRGQQVTLSCSPISGHRSVSWYQQTPGQGLQFLFEYFSETQRNKGNFPGRFSGRQFSNSRSEMNVSTLELGDSALYLCASSLAAGAYEQYFGPGTRLTVT.

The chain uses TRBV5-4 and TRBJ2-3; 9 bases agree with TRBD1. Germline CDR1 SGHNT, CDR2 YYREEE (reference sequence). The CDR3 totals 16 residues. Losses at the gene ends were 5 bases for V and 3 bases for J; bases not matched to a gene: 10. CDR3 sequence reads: CASSGGDREGTDTQYF. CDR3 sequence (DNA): TGTGCCAGCAGTGGGGGGGACAGGGAGGGTACAGATACGCAGTATTTT. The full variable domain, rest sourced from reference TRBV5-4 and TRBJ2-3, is ETGVTQSPTHLIKTRGQQVTLRCSSQSGHNTVSWYQQALGQGPQFIFQYYREEENGRGNFPPRFSGLQFPNYSSELNVNALELDDSALYLCASSGGDREGTDTQYFGPGTRLTVL.

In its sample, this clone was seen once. The DNA for the CDR3 is TGTGCCAGCAGCCCGGGGGGCAGGGGCCAGACCCAGTACTTC. Its protein is CASSPGGRGQTQYF. The chain links TRBV7-6 to TRBJ2-5; D perhaps matches TRBD2 (7 bases). Germline values: CDR1 SGHVS, CDR2 FNYEAQ. Between the trimmed V and J ends, which lost 5 bases and 6 bases, there was a span of 16 bases. The CDR3 is made up of 14 amino acids.

CDR3 sequence: CASRIGDSTNEKLFF. The CDR3 DNA reads as TGTGCCAGCAGGATAGGGGATAGCACTAATGAAAAACTGTTTTTT. V is TRBV2 and J is TRBJ1-4, with D possibly matching TRBD1 (5 bases). CDR3 length equals 15 residues. Germline CDR1 reads SNHLY; CDR2 reads FYNNEI. The V gene lost 6 bases and the J gene lost 2 bases, with 13 bases spanning the gap.

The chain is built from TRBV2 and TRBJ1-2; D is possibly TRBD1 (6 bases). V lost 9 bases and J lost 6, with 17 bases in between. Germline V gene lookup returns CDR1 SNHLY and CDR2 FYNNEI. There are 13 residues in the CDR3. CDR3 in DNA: TGTGCCAGTCGAAAGGGGGAATCGGATGGCTACACCTTC. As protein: CASRKGESDGYTF.

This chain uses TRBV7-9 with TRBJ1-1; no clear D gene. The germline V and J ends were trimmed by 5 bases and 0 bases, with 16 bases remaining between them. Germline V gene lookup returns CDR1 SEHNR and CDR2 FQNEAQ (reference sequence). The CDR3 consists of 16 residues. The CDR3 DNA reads TGTGCCAGCAGCACGGCCTCCGGGCGCTTGAACACTGAAGCTTTCTTT. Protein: CASSTASGRLNTEAFF.

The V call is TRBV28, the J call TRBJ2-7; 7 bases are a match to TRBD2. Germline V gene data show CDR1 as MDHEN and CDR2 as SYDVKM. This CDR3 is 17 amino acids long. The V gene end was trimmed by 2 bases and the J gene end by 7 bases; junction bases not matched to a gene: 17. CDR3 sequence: CASSLKGPGAGLDEQYF. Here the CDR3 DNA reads TGTGCCAGCAGTTTAAAGGGCCCGGGAGCGGGACTTGATGAGCAGTACTTC.

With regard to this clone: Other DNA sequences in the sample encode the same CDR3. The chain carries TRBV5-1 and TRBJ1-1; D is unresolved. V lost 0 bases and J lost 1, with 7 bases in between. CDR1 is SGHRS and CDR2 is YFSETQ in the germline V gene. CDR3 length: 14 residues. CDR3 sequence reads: CASSLEGQNTEAFF. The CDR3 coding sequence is TGCGCCAGCAGCTTGGAAGGGCAGAACACTGAAGCTTTCTTT.

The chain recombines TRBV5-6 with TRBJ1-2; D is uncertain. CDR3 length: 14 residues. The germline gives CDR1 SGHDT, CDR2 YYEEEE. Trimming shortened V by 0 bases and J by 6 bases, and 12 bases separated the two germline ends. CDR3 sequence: CASSLGTDQDGYTF. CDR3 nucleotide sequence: TGTGCCAGCAGCTTGGGGACGGATCAGGATGGCTACACCTTC.

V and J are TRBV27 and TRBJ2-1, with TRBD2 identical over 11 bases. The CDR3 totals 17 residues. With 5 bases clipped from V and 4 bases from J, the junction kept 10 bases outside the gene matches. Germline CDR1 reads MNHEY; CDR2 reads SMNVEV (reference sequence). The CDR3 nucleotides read TGTGCCAGCAGTCCACGGACTAGCGGGTTCCCATACAATGAGCAGTTCTTC. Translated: CASSPRTSGFPYNEQFF.

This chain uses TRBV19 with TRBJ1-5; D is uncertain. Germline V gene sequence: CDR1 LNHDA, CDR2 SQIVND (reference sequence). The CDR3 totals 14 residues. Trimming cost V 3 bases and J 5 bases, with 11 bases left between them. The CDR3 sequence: CASSINFFYQPQHF. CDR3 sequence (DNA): TGTGCCAGTAGTATTAATTTCTTTTATCAGCCCCAGCATTTT.